What follows are 22 T cell receptor beta chains derived from one specimen sequenced in a study of T cells in Graves' hyperthyroidism and ophthalmopathy. RNA transcripts were the template for amplifying TCR beta CDR3 regions. The HTBI primer set drove a first-round RT-PCR of the TCR CDR3. Using its own MiXCR run on the multiplex PCR reads, TCRdb lists one record per CDR3 protein. Of 500,000 to 650,000 distinct CDR3 sequences in the sample, 17% are singletons; the top ten hold about 16%. The source material was blood. These receptors came from a woman aged 18-29 years with Graves' ophthalmopathy.

V and J are TRBV5-6 and TRBJ1-1; D unclear. The V and J ends lost 1 base and 10 bases respectively, with 11 bases between them. The CDR3 totals 12 residues. Per the germline V gene, CDR1 is SGHDT and CDR2 is YYEEEE. The CDR3, as DNA: TGTGCCAGCAGCTTGTATAACGTAGGAGCTTTCTTT. The encoded protein is CASSLYNVGAFF. The whole variable domain, filled in from reference TRBV5-6 and TRBJ1-1, reads DAGVTQSPTHLIKTRGQQVTLRCSPKSGHDTVSWYQQALGQGPQFIFQYYEEEERQRGNFPDRFSGHQFPNYSSELNVNALLLGDSALYLCASSLYNVGAFFGQGTRLTVV.

This clonotype was observed many times. The chain uses TRBV28 and TRBJ2-3; 10 nucleotides line up with TRBD2. The CDR3 consists of 22 residues. J lost 6 bases, V lost 3 bases, and 27 bases had no gene match. CDR1 and CDR2 (germline): MDHEN, SYDVKM. As DNA, the CDR3 is TGTGCCAGCAGTTTTATGGGTCCCCGCCGAATCAAAGCGGGAGGGCCCGGTGATACGCAGTATTTT. Translated: CASSFMGPRRIKAGGPGDTQYF.

This clonotype is a singleton in its sample. The CDR3 loop is CASRMTGENTEAFF. The CDR3 DNA sequence: TGTGCCAGCAGGATGACAGGGGAGAACACTGAAGCTTTCTTT. The chain is built from TRBV2 and TRBJ1-1, with TRBD1 identical over 8 bases. This CDR3 contains 14 residues. Germline assignment: CDR1 SNHLY and CDR2 FYNNEI. Unmatched junction bases numbered 4, after V lost 6 bases and J lost 1 base.

The chain links TRBV11-2 to TRBJ2-5, with D tentatively TRBD1 or TRBD2 (7 bases each). The CDR3 runs to 16 residues. Germline CDR1 SGHAT, CDR2 FQNNGV. The ends were cut back, 3 bases at V and 6 bases at J, with 20 bases in the middle. CDR3 sequence reads: CASSLQGGLFEKTQYF. As DNA, the CDR3 is TGTGCCAGCAGCTTGCAGGGGGGGCTCTTCGAAAAGACCCAGTACTTC.

The CDR3 is CASSGGGNTIYF. The DNA for the CDR3 is TGCGCCAGCAGTGGCGGTGGGAACACCATATATTTT. The J gene is TRBJ1-3, the V gene TRBV10-1, with unresolved D. V was cut by 4 bases and J by 7 bases, with 8 bases left in between. The CDR3 loop spans 12 amino acids. CDR1 WNHNN and CDR2 SYGVQD come from the germline V gene (reference sequence).

This sequence joins TRBV14 and TRBJ2-7, with a possible D match to TRBD1 (5 bases). This CDR3 comprises 14 residues. V lost 3 bases to trimming and J lost 2 bases, with 11 bases between them. Germline V lookup: CDR1 SGHDN, CDR2 FVKESK. The CDR3 bases are TGTGCCAGCAGCCATTTTATCAGGGCCTACGAGCAGTACTTC. Translated: CASSHFIRAYEQYF.

The chain employs TRBV7-9 and TRBJ2-3, with TRBD2 matching 7 bases. With 0 bases clipped from V and 6 bases from J, the junction kept 9 bases outside the gene matches. The CDR3 has 16 amino acids. Germline lookup yields CDR1 SEHNR and CDR2 FQNEAQ (reference sequence). The CDR3 reads CASSLAAGRATDTQYF. CDR3 DNA sequence: TGTGCCAGCAGCTTAGCCGCAGGGAGGGCTACGGATACGCAGTATTTT.

The sample holds many counts of this clonotype. The V and J genes are TRBV2 and TRBJ2-1; D is ambiguous. V gave up 1 base and J gave up 7 bases, with 11 bases separating them. The CDR3 loop spans 14 amino acids. Germline CDR1 SNHLY, CDR2 FYNNEI. CDR3 residues: CASSEGVPGNEQFF. CDR3 nucleotides: TGTGCCAGCAGTGAAGGCGTCCCCGGGAATGAGCAGTTCTTC.

In its sample, this clonotype was seen a few times. This chain connects TRBV9 to TRBJ1-4; 7 nucleotides agree with TRBD1. This CDR3 has 15 amino acids. In germline, CDR1 is SGDLS, CDR2 YYNGEE. Trimming cost V 4 bases and J 7 bases; bases outside gene matches: 10. CDR3 in amino acids: CASSSPTGVGEKLFF. CDR3 in DNA: TGTGCCAGCAGCTCACCCACAGGGGTTGGTGAAAAACTGTTTTTT.

The CDR3 DNA follows: TGTGCCAGCAGCGATTGGACAGGGGGTGACTATGGCTACACCTTC. The encoded protein is CASSDWTGGDYGYTF. The chain recombines TRBV6-2 or TRBV6-3 with TRBJ1-2, with TRBD1 matching 10 bases. Germline V gene lookup returns CDR1 MNHEY and CDR2 SVGEGT. The CDR3 has 15 residues. Losses at the gene ends were 6 bases for V and 3 bases for J; bases not matched to a gene: 7.

The table lists this clonotype with a few counts. The chain joins TRBV4-1 to TRBJ1-1; the D is unclear. Trimming left V 0 bases short and J 1 base short, with 9 bases between. The CDR3 consists of 15 residues. CDR1 is MGHRA and CDR2 is YSYEKL in the germline V gene. The CDR3 DNA sequence: TGCGCCAGCAGCCAAGATGAGCAACCGAACACTGAAGCTTTCTTT. It yields the protein CASSQDEQPNTEAFF.

The V call is TRBV25-1, the J call TRBJ1-2, with TRBD1 matching over 9 bases. CDR1 is MGHDK and CDR2 is SYGVNS in the germline V gene. V lost 5 bases, J lost 7 bases, and 8 bases stayed unmatched. The CDR3 loop spans 14 amino acids. CDR3 bases: TGTGCCAGCAGTCTGGGACAGGGAATCGGTGGCTACACCTTC. This codes for CASSLGQGIGGYTF.

This clonotype was found many times. An end of the junction does not agree with germline; a read error may underlie this. The chain couples TRBV7-3 to TRBJ2-2; no firm D call. The germline V gene has CDR1 SGHTA and CDR2 FQGTGA. The CDR3 is 11 amino acids. The CDR3 protein is CASSNNGELFF. In DNA, the CDR3 is TGTGCCAGCAGCAACAACGGGGAGCTGTTTTTT.

This clonotype was detected many times. The rearrangement uses TRBV6-5 and TRBJ2-7; D is ambiguous. From germline, CDR1 is MNHEY and CDR2 SVGAGI. The CDR3 is 16 amino acids. Trimming cost V 0 bases and J 0 bases, with 12 bases left between them. CDR3: CASSYSLAADSYEQYF. Written as DNA, the CDR3 is TGTGCCAGCAGTTACTCGTTGGCCGCAGACTCCTACGAGCAGTACTTC.

The chain uses TRBV5-1 and TRBJ1-1; TRBD1 matches 9 bases. Losses at the gene ends were 4 bases for V and 4 bases for J; bases not matched to a gene: 26. Germline V CDR1 and CDR2: SGHRS, YFSETQ. The CDR3 has 21 amino acids. The CDR3 nucleotides are TGCGCCAGCAGCAGGAAATTTCCCTTGCCGGGACAGGGCCTTGGGGGCACTGAAGCTTTCTTT. It yields the protein CASSRKFPLPGQGLGGTEAFF.

Worth noting for this clonotype: A much larger clone lies a single base off, so this may be a read error. This CDR3 reads CAISEYTEAFF. The CDR3 DNA sequence: TGTGCCATCAGTGAATACACTGAAGCTTTCTTT. The rearrangement uses TRBV10-3 and TRBJ1-1; no firm D call. Trimming took 3 bases from V and 3 from J, leaving 2 bases between them. Germline V lookup: CDR1 ENHRY, CDR2 SYGVKD. The CDR3 runs to 11 residues.

Ten or more counts support this clonotype. This chain uses TRBV12-3 or TRBV12-4 with TRBJ2-1, with D unclear. This CDR3 is 15 amino acids long. Trimming stripped 0 bases from V and 10 bases from J, with 16 bases between. CDR3 region: CASSLASLVASEQFF. CDR3 in DNA: TGTGCCAGCAGTTTAGCTTCATTAGTGGCCTCCGAGCAGTTCTTC.

Many counts were recorded for this clonotype. V and J are TRBV3-1 and TRBJ2-3, with D unresolved. V shed 2 bases and J shed 1 base, with 7 bases lying between them. CDR3 length: 14 residues. Per the germline V gene, CDR1 is LGHDT and CDR2 is YNNKEL (reference sequence). The CDR3 spells CASSQLRRTDTQYF. CDR3 in DNA: TGTGCCAGCAGCCAATTGAGACGCACAGATACGCAGTATTTT.

This clonotype came up many times. The DNA of the CDR3 is TGTGCCAGCAGCATCCAAGGCTCCTACGAGCAGTACTTC. It codes for CASSIQGSYEQYF. This rearrangement joins TRBV7-2 to TRBJ2-7; D not certain. V dropped 5 bases and J dropped 0 bases, with 8 bases sitting between them. Germline V lookup: CDR1 SGHTA, CDR2 FQGNSA. CDR3 length equals 13 residues.

This clonotype was seen at least ten times. The V gene is TRBV5-4, the J gene TRBJ2-1; 7 bases fit TRBD2. The germline CDR1 and CDR2 sequences are SGHNT and YYREEE (reference sequence). The CDR3 length is 16 residues. The V gene end was trimmed by 0 bases and the J gene end by 6 bases; junction bases not matched to a gene: 9. The CDR3 sequence is CASSLGERDLVNEQFF. CDR3 nucleotide sequence: TGTGCCAGCAGCTTGGGGGAGCGGGACCTCGTCAATGAGCAGTTCTTC.

This clonotype was detected many times. The chain has TRBV20-1 and TRBJ2-7; D not resolved. Germline loops: CDR1 DFQATT, CDR2 SNEGSKA (reference sequence). The CDR3 runs 12 residues. The ends were cut back, 3 bases at V and 3 bases at J, with 9 bases in the middle. CDR3 nucleotides: TGCAGTGCTAGGGAGTGGAACTACGAGCAGTACTTC. This codes for CSAREWNYEQYF.

This clonotype was seen a handful of times. The chain employs TRBV6-1 and TRBJ2-7, with D possibly matching TRBD2 (5 bases). The V gene's germline CDR1 is MNHNS and CDR2 SASEGT. V lost 10 bases and J 2 bases, leaving 18 bases between the germline ends. This CDR3 spans 14 amino acids. The CDR3 DNA follows: TGTGCCACACGTCGTGGAGGTCGCGCCTACGAGCAGTACTTC. Its protein product is CATRRGGRAYEQYF.